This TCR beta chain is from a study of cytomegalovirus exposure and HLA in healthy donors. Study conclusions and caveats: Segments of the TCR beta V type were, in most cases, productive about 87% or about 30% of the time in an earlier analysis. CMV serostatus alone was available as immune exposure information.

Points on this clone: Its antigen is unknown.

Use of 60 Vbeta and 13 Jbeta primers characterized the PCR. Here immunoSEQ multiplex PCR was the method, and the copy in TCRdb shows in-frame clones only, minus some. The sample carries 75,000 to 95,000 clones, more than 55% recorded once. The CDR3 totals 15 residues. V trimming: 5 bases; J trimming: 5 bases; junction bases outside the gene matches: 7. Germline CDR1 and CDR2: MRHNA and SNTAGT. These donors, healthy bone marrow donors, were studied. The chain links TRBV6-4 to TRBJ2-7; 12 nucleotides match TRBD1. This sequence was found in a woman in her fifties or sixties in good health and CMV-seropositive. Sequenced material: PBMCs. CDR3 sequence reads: CASSSPGQGAHEQYF. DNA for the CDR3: TGTGCCAGCAGTTCCCCGGGACAGGGGGCCCACGAGCAGTACTTC.